The 19 T cell receptor beta chains given below trace back to one sample, sequenced in a study of blood T cell repertoires in COVID-19. TCRdb's table, derived via immunoSEQ multiplex PCR, lists solely in-frame clones and lacks some. The sample includes about 290,000 clones, roughly nine tenths of them seen just once. Sequenced material: peripheral blood. The receptors were sampled from a woman under 40 with COVID-19, enrolled during active disease.

V and J are TRBV4-1 and TRBJ2-2; D unclear. Between the trimmed V and J ends, which lost 3 bases and 0 bases, there was a span of 8 bases. Germline V CDR1 and CDR2: MGHRA, YSYEKL. CDR3 length equals 15 residues. CDR3 nucleotides: TGCGCCAGCAGCCAGTACTCCTCGAACACCGGGGAGCTGTTTTTT. Amino acid sequence: CASSQYSSNTGELFF.

This clone was detected only a few times. The rearrangement uses TRBV2 and TRBJ2-1; 7 bases map to TRBD2. The CDR3 has 15 amino acids. Trimming cost V 4 bases and J 0 bases; bases outside gene matches: 3. Germline V gives CDR1 SNHLY, CDR2 FYNNEI. CDR3 in DNA: TGTGCCAGCAGTGCGACTAGCACCTCCTACAATGAGCAGTTCTTC. Its protein product is CASSATSTSYNEQFF.

This sequence joins TRBV28 and TRBJ2-3, with 12 bases that match TRBD1. The germline V gene encodes CDR1 MDHEN and CDR2 SYDVKM. CDR3 length: 15 amino acids. Unmatched junction bases numbered 7, after V lost 6 bases and J lost 6 bases. Written as DNA, the CDR3 is TGTGCCAGCAGGTCCGGGACAGGGGGCCTTGATACGCAGTATTTT. It codes for CASRSGTGGLDTQYF.

This chain uses TRBV7-9 with TRBJ1-1; D perhaps matches TRBD1 (5 bases). The V gene lost 1 base and the J gene lost 10 bases, with 13 bases spanning the gap. CDR3 length equals 13 residues. From germline, CDR1 is SEHNR and CDR2 FQNEAQ (reference sequence). The CDR3 loop is CASSLGLDRRAFF. The CDR3, as DNA: TGTGCCAGCAGCTTAGGTCTAGACAGAAGAGCTTTCTTT.

The CDR3 DNA reads TGCGCCAGCAGCCAGTTAGGAGGAAACACTGAAGCTTTCTTT. Its translation: CASSQLGGNTEAFF. The genes are TRBV5-1 and TRBJ1-1, with no clear D. This CDR3 spans 14 amino acids. The V gene's germline CDR1 is SGHRS and CDR2 YFSETQ. V shed 4 bases and J shed 2 bases, with 12 bases lying between them.

This chain uses TRBV6-5 with TRBJ2-2, with D maybe TRBD2 (6 bases). This CDR3 spans 16 amino acids. The V end lost 2 bases, the J end lost 3 bases, and 13 bases lay between the germline ends. Germline V CDR1 and CDR2: MNHEY, SVGAGI. The CDR3 sequence is CASSYLPRGHTGELFF. CDR3 DNA: TGTGCCAGCAGTTACCTACCGCGGGGTCACACCGGGGAGCTGTTTTTT.

The rearrangement joins TRBV12-5 to TRBJ1-1, with no clear D. Germline CDR1 LGHNT, CDR2 FRNRAP. The germline V and J ends were trimmed by 4 bases and 0 bases, with 6 bases remaining between them. The CDR3 sequence is 13 residues long. The chain's CDR3 is CASGSPMNTEAFF. In nucleotides, the CDR3 is TGTGCTAGTGGTTCCCCCATGAACACTGAAGCTTTCTTT.

The chain couples TRBV28 to TRBJ1-4, with D perhaps TRBD1 (6 bases). The germline CDR1 and CDR2 sequences are MDHEN and SYDVKM. The CDR3 covers 15 residues. The V end was cut by 2 bases, the J end by 10 bases, with 17 bases between. CDR3 loop: CASSLRGTGGVKLFF. Written as DNA, the CDR3 is TGTGCCAGCAGTTTAAGGGGGACGGGGGGCGTAAAACTGTTTTTT.

The chain joins TRBV25-1 to TRBJ1-2; maybe TRBD1 (5 bases). Germline assignment: CDR1 MGHDK and CDR2 SYGVNS. V was pared by 3 bases and J by 8 bases, with 16 bases between. This CDR3 is built from 14 residues. The CDR3 region is CASSDPRGAGGYTF. CDR3 nucleotide sequence: TGTGCCAGCAGTGACCCTCGCGGGGCGGGGGGCTACACCTTC.

The CDR3 loop reads CASSADYEQYF. CDR3 DNA: TGTGCCAGCAGCGCGGACTACGAGCAGTACTTC. The chain carries TRBV7-9 and TRBJ2-7; no firm D call. The CDR3 length is 11 residues. V lost 5 bases, J lost 3 bases, and 5 bases lay in between. Germline V gives CDR1 SEHNR, CDR2 FQNEAQ (reference sequence).

The chain carries TRBV5-1 and TRBJ1-2; D is uncertain. The CDR3 has 13 residues. Per the germline V gene, CDR1 is SGHRS and CDR2 is YFSETQ. V lost 2 bases and J lost 3, with 8 bases in between. The DNA of the CDR3 is TGCGCCAGCAGCTTTGGGCCGGACTATGGCTACACCTTC. It translates to CASSFGPDYGYTF. The complete variable domain, with remaining parts taken from reference TRBV5-1 and TRBJ1-2, reads KAGVTQTPRYLIKTRGQQVTLSCSPISGHRSVSWYQQTPGQGLQFLFEYFSETQRNKGNFPGRFSGRQFSNSRSEMNVSTLELGDSALYLCASSFGPDYGYTFGSGTRLTVV.

The chain joins TRBV6-1 to TRBJ2-1; D is unresolved. Germline assignment: CDR1 MNHNS and CDR2 SASEGT. Trimming pared 3 bases from V and 10 bases from J, leaving 10 bases between. The CDR3 extends over 12 amino acids. CDR3 sequence: CASSEALLEQFF. Here the CDR3 DNA reads TGTGCCAGCAGTGAGGCTTTACTAGAGCAGTTCTTC.

This chain joins TRBV29-1 and TRBJ1-3; a weak D match, TRBD1 (6 bases). Germline V gene sequence: CDR1 SQVTM, CDR2 ANQGSEA. The CDR3 is made up of 13 amino acids. V lost 5 bases and J 1 base, leaving 9 bases between the germline ends. CDR3 bases: TGCAGCGTTCAGGGGCTTTCTGGAAACACCATATATTTT. Translating gives CSVQGLSGNTIYF.

The chain carries TRBV27 and TRBJ2-7, with 9 bases lining up with TRBD2. CDR3 length: 16 residues. The V and J ends lost 6 bases and 2 bases, in that order; junction bases with no gene match: 11. The germline V gene encodes CDR1 MNHEY and CDR2 SMNVEV (reference sequence). CDR3 amino acids: CASRSGVGGGAYEQYF. The CDR3 nucleotides read TGTGCCAGCAGGTCGGGGGTGGGCGGGGGGGCCTACGAGCAGTACTTC.

This clone came up a few times. The V and J genes are TRBV30 and TRBJ1-3; D possibly corresponds to TRBD1 (5 bases). Germline assignment: CDR1 GTSNPN and CDR2 SVGIG (reference sequence). V gave up 3 bases and J gave up 0 bases, with 6 bases separating them. This CDR3 has 13 amino acids. The CDR3 sequence is CAWRTVSGNTIYF. The DNA for the CDR3 is TGTGCCTGGAGGACAGTCTCTGGAAACACCATATATTTT. Full variable domain (missing parts from reference TRBV30 and TRBJ1-3): SQTIHQWPATLVQPVGSPLSLECTVEGTSNPNLYWYRQAAGRGLQLLFYSVGIGQISSEVPQNLSASRPQDRQFILSSKKLLLSDSGFYLCAWRTVSGNTIYFGEGSWLTVV.

The genes are TRBV7-8 and TRBJ1-6; 7 nucleotides line up with TRBD1. CDR3 length equals 15 residues. Germline CDR1 reads SGHVS; CDR2 reads FQNEAQ. With V trimmed by 5 bases and J by 5 bases, 6 bases remained unmatched. Here the CDR3 DNA reads TGTGCCAGCAGCGTGGGGACAGCCGATAATTCACCCCTCCACTTT. Its translation: CASSVGTADNSPLHF.

The V and J genes are TRBV11-2 and TRBJ2-7; TRBD2 agrees at 11 bases. This CDR3 region has 14 residues. The germline gives CDR1 SGHAT, CDR2 FQNNGV. V was pared by 5 bases and J by 3 bases, with 3 bases of the junction left unmatched. CDR3 coding DNA: TGTGCCAGCAGCCCGACTAGCGGGAACTACGAGCAGTACTTC. Residues: CASSPTSGNYEQYF. The full variable domain, in which reference TRBV11-2 and TRBJ2-7 provide the parts outside the CDR3, is EAGVAQSPRYKIIEKRQSVAFWCNPISGHATLYWYQQILGQGPKLLIQFQNNGVVDDSQLPKDRFSAERLKGVDSTLKIQPAKLEDSAVYLCASSPTSGNYEQYFGPGTRLTVT.

This clone was counted a single time. This chain uses TRBV19 with TRBJ2-1, with a possible D match to TRBD2 (5 bases). The CDR3 has 13 residues. V shed 5 bases and J shed 4 bases, with 9 bases lying between them. CDR1 and CDR2 (germline): LNHDA, SQIVND (reference sequence). For the CDR3, the DNA is TGTGCCAGTAGTGAACGGACTTACAATGAGCAGTTCTTC. The encoded protein is CASSERTYNEQFF. Full variable domain (missing parts from reference TRBV19 and TRBJ2-1): DGGITQSPKYLFRKEGQNVTLSCEQNLNHDAMYWYRQDPGQGLRLIYYSQIVNDFQKGDIAEGYSVSREKKESFPLTVTSAQKNPTAFYLCASSERTYNEQFFGPGTRLTVL.

V and J are TRBV5-1 and TRBJ1-2, with TRBD1 identical over 9 bases. CDR1 SGHRS and CDR2 YFSETQ come from the germline V gene. Germline trimming cut 4 bases from V and 7 bases from J; bases unmatched to any gene: 5. The CDR3 is made up of 13 amino acids. This chain's CDR3 is CASSTGQGVGYTF. The CDR3 nucleotides read TGCGCCAGCAGCACGGGACAGGGAGTTGGCTACACCTTC.